The TCR beta chain under discussion was sequenced for a study of blood T cell repertoires in COVID-19. This table comes from immunoSEQ multiplex PCR, and its TCRdb copy is limited to in-frame clones, with some not included. The data hold about 240,000 clones, with roughly nine tenths observed a single time. The V and J ends lost 0 bases and 0 bases respectively, with 7 bases between them. The CDR3 is 15 amino acids. The germline CDR1 and CDR2 sequences are SGDLS and YYNGEE. The chain carries TRBV9 and TRBJ1-3; no clear D. What was sequenced was peripheral blood. This clonotype was sampled from a man aged 55 to 70 who had recovered from COVID-19. The CDR3 DNA reads TGTGCCAGCAGCGTAGGAGGGTACTCTGGAAACACCATATATTTT. Encoded protein: CASSVGGYSGNTIYF.